This T cell receptor (beta chain) was recovered during a study of blood T cells in healthy people across ages. This clonotype appeared a few times. A sample-barcoded 5' primer and a J-beta primer mix were used in a second PCR of roughly 7 to 11 cycles. TCRdb reprocessed the 5' RACE reads with MiXCR, giving one entry per CDR3 protein. Of around 1,000,000 distinct CDR3 sequences in the sample, approximately 25% were seen once. V dropped 2 bases and J dropped 2; count of bases not matched to a gene: 6. Per the germline V gene, CDR1 is DFQATT and CDR2 is SNEGSKA (reference sequence). This CDR3 is built from 17 residues. These same data were also listed under a study on T cells of mothers and their children.

Sequencing input: blood. The chain joins TRBV20-1 to TRBJ1-6; 10 bases fit TRBD1. This clonotype was sampled from a girl aged 2-15 years in good health. The CDR3 reads CSARTDRGKTYNSPLHF. The CDR3 bases are TGCAGTGCTAGAACGGACAGGGGGAAGACCTATAATTCACCCCTCCACTTT.